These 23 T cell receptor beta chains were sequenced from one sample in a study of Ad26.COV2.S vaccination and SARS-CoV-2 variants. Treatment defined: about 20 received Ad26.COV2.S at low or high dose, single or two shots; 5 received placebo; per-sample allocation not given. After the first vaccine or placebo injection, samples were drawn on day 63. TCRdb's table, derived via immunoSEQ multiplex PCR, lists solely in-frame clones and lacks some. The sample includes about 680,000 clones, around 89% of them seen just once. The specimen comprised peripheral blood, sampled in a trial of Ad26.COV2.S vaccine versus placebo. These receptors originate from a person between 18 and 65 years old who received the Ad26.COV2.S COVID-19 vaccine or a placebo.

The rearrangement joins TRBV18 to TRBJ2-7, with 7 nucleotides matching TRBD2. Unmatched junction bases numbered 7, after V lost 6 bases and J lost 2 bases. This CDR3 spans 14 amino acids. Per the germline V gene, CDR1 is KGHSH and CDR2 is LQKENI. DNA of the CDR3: TGTGCCAGCTCTCGCCGGGAGGATGCCTACGAGCAGTACTTC. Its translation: CASSRREDAYEQYF. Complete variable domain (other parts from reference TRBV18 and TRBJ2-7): NAGVMQNPRHLVRRRGQEARLRCSPMKGHSHVYWYRQLPEEGLKFMVYLQKENIIDESGMPKERFSAEFPKEGPSILRIQQVVRGDSAAYFCASSRREDAYEQYFGPGTRLTVT.

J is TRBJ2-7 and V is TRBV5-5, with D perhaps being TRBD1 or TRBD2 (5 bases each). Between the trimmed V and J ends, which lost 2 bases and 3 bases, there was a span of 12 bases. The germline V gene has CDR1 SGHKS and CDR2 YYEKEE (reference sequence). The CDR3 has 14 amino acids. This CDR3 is CASSLRGVYYEQYF. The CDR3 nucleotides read TGTGCCAGCAGCTTAAGAGGGGTATACTACGAGCAGTACTTC.

The CDR3 DNA follows: TGCAGTGCTAGTGTCTGGCGGGGGGAACAAGAGACCCAGTACTTC. It specifies CSASVWRGEQETQYF. The rearrangement joins TRBV20-1 to TRBJ2-5; 8 bases fit TRBD2. Per germline, CDR1 DFQATT and CDR2 SNEGSKA (reference sequence). CDR3 length: 15 amino acids. The ends lost 3 bases at V and 2 bases at J; junction bases unmatched: 8.

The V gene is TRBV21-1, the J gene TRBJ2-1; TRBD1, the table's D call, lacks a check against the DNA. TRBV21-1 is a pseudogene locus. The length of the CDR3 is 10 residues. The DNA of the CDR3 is TGTGCCAGCTGTTTGGGCAGGGCCCTCTTC. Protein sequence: CASCLGRALF.

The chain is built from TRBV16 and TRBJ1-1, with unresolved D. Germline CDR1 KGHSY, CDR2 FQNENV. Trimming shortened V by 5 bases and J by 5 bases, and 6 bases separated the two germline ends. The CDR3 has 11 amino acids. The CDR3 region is CASSGVTEAFF. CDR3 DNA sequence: TGTGCCAGCAGCGGAGTTACTGAAGCTTTCTTT.

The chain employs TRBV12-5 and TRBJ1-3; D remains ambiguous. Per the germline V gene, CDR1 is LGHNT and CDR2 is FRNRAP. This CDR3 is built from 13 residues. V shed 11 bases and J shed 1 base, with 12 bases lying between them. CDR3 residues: CAGRDPSGNTIYF. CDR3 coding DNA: TGTGCTGGGAGAGACCCTTCTGGAAACACCATATATTTT.

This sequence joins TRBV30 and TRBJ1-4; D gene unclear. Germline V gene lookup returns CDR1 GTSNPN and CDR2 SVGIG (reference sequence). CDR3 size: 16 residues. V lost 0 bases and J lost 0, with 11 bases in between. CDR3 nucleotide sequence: TGTGCCTGGAGTGTCGCCAGGCACTCAACTAATGAAAAACTGTTTTTT. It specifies CAWSVARHSTNEKLFF.

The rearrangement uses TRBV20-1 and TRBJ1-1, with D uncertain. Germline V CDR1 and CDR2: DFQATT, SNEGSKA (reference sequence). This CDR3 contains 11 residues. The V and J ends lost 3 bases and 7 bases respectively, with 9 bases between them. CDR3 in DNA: TGCAGTGCTAGGCTCGGCGGTGAAGCTTTCTTT. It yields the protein CSARLGGEAFF.

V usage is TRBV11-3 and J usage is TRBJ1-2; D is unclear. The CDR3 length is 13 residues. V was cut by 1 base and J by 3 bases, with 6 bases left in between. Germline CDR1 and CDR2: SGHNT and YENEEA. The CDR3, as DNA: TGTGCCAGCAGCTTAGCACAACACTATGGCTACACCTTC. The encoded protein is CASSLAQHYGYTF.

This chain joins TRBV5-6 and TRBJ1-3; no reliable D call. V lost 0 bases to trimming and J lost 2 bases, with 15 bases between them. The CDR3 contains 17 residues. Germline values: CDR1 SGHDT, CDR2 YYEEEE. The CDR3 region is CASSLARTAWTGNTIYF. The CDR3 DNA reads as TGTGCCAGCAGCTTGGCTCGTACAGCATGGACTGGAAACACCATATATTTT.

The CDR3 region has the DNA TGTGCCAGTAGTATTGGGCTAGCGGACTACACAGATACGCAGTATTTT. Amino acid sequence: CASSIGLADYTDTQYF. The chain has TRBV19 and TRBJ2-3, with TRBD2 matching over 7 bases. This CDR3 contains 16 residues. V was clipped by 3 bases and J by 2 bases; unmatched bases: 8. The germline V gene has CDR1 LNHDA and CDR2 SQIVND (reference sequence).

The CDR3 nucleotides read TGCGCCAGCAGCTTGGCCGCGGACATTAGTTACGAGCAGTACTTC. Protein sequence: CASSLAADISYEQYF. The chain joins TRBV5-1 to TRBJ2-7; possible D gene TRBD1, 5 bases. CDR1 and CDR2 from the germline V gene are SGHRS and YFSETQ. Trimming removed 0 bases from V and 4 bases from J, with 14 bases in between. This CDR3 contains 15 residues.

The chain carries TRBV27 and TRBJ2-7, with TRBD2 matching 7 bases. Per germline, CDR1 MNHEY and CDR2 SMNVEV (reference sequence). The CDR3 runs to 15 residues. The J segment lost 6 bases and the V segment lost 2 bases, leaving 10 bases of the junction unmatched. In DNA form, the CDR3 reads TGTGCCAGCAGTTTAATTAGCGGGCCTCTAACCGAGCAGTACTTC. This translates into CASSLISGPLTEQYF.

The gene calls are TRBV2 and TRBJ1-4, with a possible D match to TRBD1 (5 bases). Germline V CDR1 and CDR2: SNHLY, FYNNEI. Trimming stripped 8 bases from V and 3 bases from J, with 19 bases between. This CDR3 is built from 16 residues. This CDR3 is CASESWGRTSNEKLFF. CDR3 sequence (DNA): TGTGCCAGCGAGTCTTGGGGGAGGACTTCTAATGAAAAACTGTTTTTT.

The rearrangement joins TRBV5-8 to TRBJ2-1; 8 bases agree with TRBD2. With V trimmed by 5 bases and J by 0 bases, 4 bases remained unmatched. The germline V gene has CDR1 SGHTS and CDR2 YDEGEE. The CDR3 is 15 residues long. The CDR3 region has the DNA TGTGCCAGCAGGTTTAGCGGGGCCTCCTACAATGAGCAGTTCTTC. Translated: CASRFSGASYNEQFF.

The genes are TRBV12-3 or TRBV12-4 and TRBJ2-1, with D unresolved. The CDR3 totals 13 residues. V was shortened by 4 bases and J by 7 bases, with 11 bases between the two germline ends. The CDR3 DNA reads TGTGCCAGCAGTTCGACCGTGGGGAATGAGCAGTTCTTC. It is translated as CASSSTVGNEQFF.

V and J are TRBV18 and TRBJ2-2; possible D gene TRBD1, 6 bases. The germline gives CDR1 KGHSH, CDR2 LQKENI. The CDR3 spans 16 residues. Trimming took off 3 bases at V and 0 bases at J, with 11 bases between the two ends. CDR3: CASSPKGDANTGELFF. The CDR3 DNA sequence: TGTGCCAGCTCACCCAAGGGGGACGCGAACACCGGGGAGCTGTTTTTT.

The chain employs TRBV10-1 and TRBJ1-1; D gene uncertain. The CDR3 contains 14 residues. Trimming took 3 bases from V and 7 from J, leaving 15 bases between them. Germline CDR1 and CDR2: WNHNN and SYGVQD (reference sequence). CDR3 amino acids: CASSESPAGYEAFF. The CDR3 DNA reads TGCGCCAGCAGTGAATCCCCGGCGGGCTATGAAGCTTTCTTT.

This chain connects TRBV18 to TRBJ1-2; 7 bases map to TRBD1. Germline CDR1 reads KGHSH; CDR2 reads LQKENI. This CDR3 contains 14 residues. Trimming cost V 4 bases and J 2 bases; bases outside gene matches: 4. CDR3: CASSLGGGNYGYTF. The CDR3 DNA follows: TGTGCCAGCTCACTCGGAGGGGGCAACTATGGCTACACCTTC.

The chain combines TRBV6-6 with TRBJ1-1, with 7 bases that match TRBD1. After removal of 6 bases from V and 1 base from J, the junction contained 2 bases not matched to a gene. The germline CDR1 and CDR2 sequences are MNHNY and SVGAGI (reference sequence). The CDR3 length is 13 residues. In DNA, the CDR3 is TGTGCCAGCAGCGACAGGGAGAACACTGAAGCTTTCTTT. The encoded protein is CASSDRENTEAFF.

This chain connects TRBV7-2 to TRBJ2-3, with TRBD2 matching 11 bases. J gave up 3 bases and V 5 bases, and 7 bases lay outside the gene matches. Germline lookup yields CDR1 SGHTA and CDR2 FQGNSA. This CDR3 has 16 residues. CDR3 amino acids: CASSPNLAGGTDTQYF. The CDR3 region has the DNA TGTGCCAGCAGCCCCAATCTAGCGGGAGGTACAGATACGCAGTATTTT. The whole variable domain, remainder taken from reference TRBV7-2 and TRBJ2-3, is GAGVSQSPSNKVTEKGKDVELRCDPISGHTALYWYRQSLGQGLEFLIYFQGNSAPDKSGLPSDRFSAERTGGSVSTLTIQRTQQEDSAVYLCASSPNLAGGTDTQYFGPGTRLTVL.

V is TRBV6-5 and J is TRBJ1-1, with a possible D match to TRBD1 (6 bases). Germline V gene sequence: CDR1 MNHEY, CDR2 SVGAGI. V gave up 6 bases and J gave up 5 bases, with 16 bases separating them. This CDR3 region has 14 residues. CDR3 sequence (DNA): TGTGCCAGCAGGAACACAGGGTTTGGTACTGAAGCTTTCTTT. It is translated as CASRNTGFGTEAFF.

CDR3 nucleotide sequence: TGCAGCGTTGGCGGGACTACGAACACCGGGGAGCTGTTTTTT. This gives the protein CSVGGTTNTGELFF. V is TRBV29-1 and J is TRBJ2-2; 7 bases line up with TRBD2. The CDR3 extends over 14 amino acids. Per germline, CDR1 SQVTM and CDR2 ANQGSEA. J was trimmed by 0 bases and V by 4 bases; bases with no gene match: 2.